This entry lists 4 T cell receptor beta chains sequenced from one sample in a study of shared clonotypes between healthy human individuals. The protocol was immunoSEQ multiplex PCR, while the TCRdb copy is restricted to in-frame clones and leaves out a portion. The repertoire includes some 2.1 million clones, over 85% of them detected once, and around 0.13% sits in the top ten. Specimen: naive CD4+ T cells sorted from blood. The subset was: CD45RA+ positively selected. The origin of the receptors is a man younger than 30 in good health.

Of note for this clone: Other DNA sequences in this sample translate to the same CDR3. The rearrangement joins TRBV30 to TRBJ1-5; D gene ambiguous. V dropped 3 bases and J dropped 0 bases, with 6 bases sitting between them. The germline gives CDR1 GTSNPN, CDR2 SVGIG (reference sequence). This CDR3 is 13 amino acids long. CDR3 loop: CAWSGSSNQPQHF. In DNA form, the CDR3 reads TGTGCCTGGAGCGGGAGTAGCAATCAGCCCCAGCATTTT.

The J gene is TRBJ1-5, the V gene TRBV6-1; D not resolved. V shed 3 bases and J shed 9 bases, with 15 bases lying between them. Per germline, CDR1 MNHNS and CDR2 SASEGT. CDR3 length: 14 residues. The CDR3 protein is CASSEVWNSGPQHF. The CDR3 DNA reads TGTGCCAGCAGTGAGGTTTGGAACTCAGGGCCCCAGCATTTT.

The chain links TRBV30 to TRBJ1-2; TRBD1 might be the D (6 bases). Germline CDR1 GTSNPN, CDR2 SVGIG (reference sequence). Between the trimmed V and J ends, which lost 1 base and 1 base, there was a span of 13 bases. The length of the CDR3 is 15 residues. As DNA, the CDR3 is TGTGCCTGGAGTGGGAACAGGGCCCTTAACTATGGCTACACCTTC. It specifies CAWSGNRALNYGYTF. Supplemented by reference TRBV30 and TRBJ1-2, the full variable domain reads SQTIHQWPATLVQPVGSPLSLECTVEGTSNPNLYWYRQAAGRGLQLLFYSVGIGQISSEVPQNLSASRPQDRQFILSSKKLLLSDSGFYLCAWSGNRALNYGYTFGSGTRLTVV.

The rearrangement joins TRBV10-1 to TRBJ1-4; TRBD1 might be the D (6 bases). Germline CDR1 and CDR2: WNHNN and SYGVQD (reference sequence). Trimming cost V 6 bases and J 8 bases, with 19 bases left between them. The CDR3 contains 15 residues. CDR3 bases: TGCGCCAGCAGCAAGAAACAGGGCCCCGGGGAAAAACTGTTTTTT. Its protein product is CASSKKQGPGEKLFF.